These 9 T cell receptor beta chains originate from one sample sequenced in a study of post-analysis software for immune sequencing data. Prepared TCR beta cDNA libraries contained unique molecular identifiers. TCRdb passed the PCR reads through MiXCR, listing each CDR3 protein once. This sample has about 540,000 distinct CDR3 sequences, with around 36% found just once. The antigens of these receptors remain unknown. Study-level points and caveats: Higher frequency in patients than in controls was seen for about 5 TRBV segments, with TRBV5-6, TRBV5-1 and TRBV20-1 among them.

Material for sequencing was blood. These receptors all come from a girl aged 2 to 17 with multiple sclerosis.

The chain couples TRBV5-5 to TRBJ1-1; D gene uncertain. The V and J ends lost 4 bases and 6 bases respectively, with 13 bases between them. Germline V gene data show CDR1 as SGHKS and CDR2 as YYEKEE (reference sequence). The CDR3 covers 13 residues. The CDR3 DNA is TGTGCCAGCAGCCCTGGGGAGAGTCCTGAAGCTTTCTTT. Encoded protein: CASSPGESPEAFF.

This clonotype was seen only once. An end of the junction differs from the germline gene, which may be a read error. The chain joins TRBV5-1 to TRBJ1-2, with a tentative D call TRBD1 (6 bases). This CDR3 has 13 residues. The germline CDR1 and CDR2 sequences are SGHRS and YFSETQ. CDR3 in amino acids: CTSSLEGGYGYTF. The CDR3 coding sequence is TGCACCAGCAGCTTGGAGGGGGGGTATGGCTACACCTTC. The whole variable domain, filled in from reference TRBV5-1 and TRBJ1-2, reads KAGVTQTPRYLIKTRGQQVTLSCSPISGHRSVSWYQQTPGQGLQFLFEYFSETQRNKGNFPGRFSGRQFSNSRSEMNVSTLELGDSALYLCTSSLEGGYGYTFGSGTRLTVV.

The chain combines TRBV7-6 with TRBJ2-5; a possible D gene is TRBD2 (5 bases). The assigned J gene may be wrong: the sequence end matches TRBJ2-7 better. This CDR3 has 11 amino acids. Germline CDR1 SGHVS, CDR2 FNYEAQ. Written as DNA, the CDR3 is TGTGCCAGCAGCTTCCGGGGCGAGCAGTACTTC. Its protein product is CASSFRGEQYF.

There are a few counts of this clonotype. The gene calls are TRBV28 and TRBJ1-1; TRBD1 matches at 11 bases. V gave up 5 bases and J gave up 5 bases; unmatched junction bases: 10. The CDR3 is 16 residues long. The germline gives CDR1 MDHEN, CDR2 SYDVKM. The CDR3 DNA reads TGTGCCAGCAGTCCTCGAATTGGGACAGGGGGTACTGAAGCTTTCTTT. This codes for CASSPRIGTGGTEAFF.

This clonotype has more than one count but fewer than ten. The chain has TRBV6-5 and TRBJ2-5; D gene ambiguous. The CDR3 covers 13 residues. The ends were cut back, 2 bases at V and 0 bases at J, with 4 bases in the middle. Germline CDR1 and CDR2: MNHEY and SVGAGI. The CDR3 region is CASSYTDQETQYF. DNA of the CDR3: TGTGCCAGCAGTTACACCGACCAAGAGACCCAGTACTTC.

This clonotype has a handful of counts. A much larger clone lies one base from this, so it may be a read error. J is TRBJ2-7 and V is TRBV10-3; a weak D match, TRBD2 (5 bases). This CDR3 spans 16 amino acids. The V gene's germline CDR1 is ENHRY and CDR2 SYGVKD. Between the trimmed V and J ends, which lost 3 bases and 4 bases, there was a span of 19 bases. The CDR3 protein is CAISEGRADLGYEQYF. The CDR3 DNA is TGTGCCATCAGTGAAGGTCGTGCGGACTTGGGGTACGAGCAGTACTTC.

The chain carries TRBV7-3 and TRBJ1-1; the D is unclear. Per the germline V gene, CDR1 is SGHTA and CDR2 is FQGTGA. Deletions cut 1 base from V and 5 bases from J, with 11 bases between. There are 14 residues in the CDR3. DNA for the CDR3: TGTGCCAGCAGCTTAATCGGGAGGGAGACTGAAGCTTTCTTT. It translates to CASSLIGRETEAFF.

To note about this clonotype: The junction departs from the called germline gene at one end, perhaps through a read error. The J gene is TRBJ2-3, the V gene TRBV5-5; 8 bases align to TRBD2. Per germline, CDR1 SGHKS and CDR2 YYEKEE (reference sequence). This CDR3 has 16 amino acids. The CDR3 reads CASNLGAGVSTDTQYF. The CDR3 region has the DNA TGTGCCAGCAACTTGGGAGCGGGGGTTAGCACAGATACGCAGTATTTT.

A few counts support this clonotype. V gene TRBV12-3 or TRBV12-4 combines with J gene TRBJ2-3; D uncertain. There are 12 residues in the CDR3. The V gene lost 6 bases and the J gene lost 4 bases, with 8 bases spanning the gap. Here the CDR3 reads CASRKIPDTQYF. CDR3 in DNA: TGTGCCAGCAGGAAAATCCCAGATACGCAGTATTTT.